The rows below give T cell receptor beta chains drawn from one sample of a study of read filtering for tumor transcriptome and immune sequencing. TCRdb independently ran MiXCR on the reads; one entry per CDR3 protein. The sample records some 50,000 distinct CDR3 sequences, about a fifth being singletons. Sequencing input: a population of CD138-negative cells sorted from bone marrow. The receptors come from a donor at least 40 years old with multiple myeloma. CDR3s include the opening cysteine and the closing phenylalanine or tryptophan. The D gene is left open where the match is weak. Expanded clones are given a class, and other clones once, few, many or no size at all.

d_gene: NA
abundance: many
v_gene: TRBV6-2/TRBV6-3
j_gene: TRBJ1-5
CDR3nt: TGTGCCAGCAGTTACTCGCAGAATCAGCCCCAGCATTTT
CDR3aa: CASSYSQNQPQHF

d_gene: NA
abundance: many
v_gene: TRBV18
j_gene: TRBJ2-3
CDR3nt: TGTGCCAGCTCGCCCACAGATACGCAGTATTTT
CDR3aa: CASSPTDTQYF

d_gene: NA
abundance: many
v_gene: TRBV19
j_gene: TRBJ2-2
CDR3nt: TGTGCCAGTAGTGGGTCGAACGCCGGGGAGCTGTTTTTT
CDR3aa: CASSGSNAGELFF

d_gene: NA
abundance: few
v_gene: TRBV2
j_gene: TRBJ2-3
CDR3nt: TGTGCCAGCAGTCCAAACAGGGACCACACAGATACGCAGTATTTT
CDR3aa: CASSPNRDHTDTQYF

d_gene: NA
abundance: NA
v_gene: TRBV28
j_gene: TRBJ2-2
CDR3nt: TGTGCCAGCAGTTTTACCTTTCAGGATTCGGGCGGGGAGCTGTTTTTT
CDR3aa: CASSFTFQDSGGELFF

d_gene: NA
abundance: NA
v_gene: TRBV4-1
j_gene: TRBJ1-5
CDR3nt: TGCGCCAGCAGCCAGGGTTCCCTGGGGTCAGGGCGGTCGGGTCAGCCCCAGCATTTT
CDR3aa: CASSQGSLGSGRSGQPQHF

d_gene: NA
abundance: many
v_gene: TRBV7-8
j_gene: TRBJ2-3
CDR3nt: TGTGCCAGCAGCTTAGTGCGCCGGCCGGGCACAGATACGCAGTATTTT
CDR3aa: CASSLVRRPGTDTQYF

d_gene: TRBD1
abundance: NA
v_gene: TRBV20-1
j_gene: TRBJ1-1
CDR3nt: TGCAGTGCTAGGGGGACAGGGGCGCTGAACACTGAAGCTTTCTTT
CDR3aa: CSARGTGALNTEAFF

d_gene: NA
abundance: many
v_gene: TRBV6-5
j_gene: TRBJ2-1
CDR3nt: TGTGCCAGCAGTGCTGCCCCGCTCCTAGCGCGCTCCTACAATGAGCAGTTCTTC
CDR3aa: CASSAAPLLARSYNEQFF

d_gene: NA
abundance: NA
v_gene: TRBV29-1
j_gene: TRBJ2-7
CDR3nt: TGCAGCGTTGAATCGGACGGCTACGAGCAGTACTTC
CDR3aa: CSVESDGYEQYF

d_gene: NA
abundance: many
v_gene: TRBV30
j_gene: TRBJ2-1
CDR3nt: TGTGCCTGGGGGCTAGGGGTCGCTGAGCAGTTCTTC
CDR3aa: CAWGLGVAEQFF

d_gene: TRBD2
abundance: many
v_gene: TRBV5-1
j_gene: TRBJ2-1
CDR3nt: TGCGCCAGCAGCCCTCCCGCGGGAGGCACGGATGAGCAGTTCTTC
CDR3aa: CASSPPAGGTDEQFF

d_gene: NA
abundance: many
v_gene: TRBV19
j_gene: TRBJ2-5
CDR3nt: TGTGCCAGTAGTATGAGAGGGAGTCAAGAGACCCAGTACTTC
CDR3aa: CASSMRGSQETQYF

d_gene: TRBD2
abundance: many
v_gene: TRBV4-2
j_gene: TRBJ2-1
CDR3nt: TGTGCCAGCAGCCAAGATAGGACTAGCGGTGCGCAGTTCTTC
CDR3aa: CASSQDRTSGAQFF

d_gene: NA
abundance: few
v_gene: TRBV9
j_gene: TRBJ2-5
CDR3nt: TGTGCCAGCAGCGCGCCCCCTAAAGAGACCCAGTACTTC
CDR3aa: CASSAPPKETQYF

d_gene: NA
abundance: many
v_gene: TRBV4-1
j_gene: TRBJ2-1
CDR3nt: TGCGCCAGCAGCCCTGCCGACGAGAGCTCCTACAATGAGCAGTTCTTC
CDR3aa: CASSPADESSYNEQFF

d_gene: NA
abundance: many
v_gene: TRBV7-9
j_gene: TRBJ2-1
CDR3nt: TGTGCCAGCAGCTTGTGGGAAGTGAATGAGCAGTTCTTC
CDR3aa: CASSLWEVNEQFF

d_gene: NA
abundance: many
v_gene: TRBV19
j_gene: TRBJ2-7
CDR3nt: TGTGCCAGTAGTTTCACTCAGGGGCGATCCTACGAGCAGTACTTC
CDR3aa: CASSFTQGRSYEQYF

d_gene: NA
abundance: NA
v_gene: TRBV29-1
j_gene: TRBJ1-1
CDR3nt: TGCAGCGTTGAGAGAGGGGCAGCTTTCTTT
CDR3aa: CSVERGAAFF

d_gene: TRBD1
abundance: medium-sized
v_gene: TRBV6-6
j_gene: TRBJ2-1
CDR3nt: TGTGCCAGCAGTAACCCAGACAGGGGGCAGAATGAGCAGTTCTTC
CDR3aa: CASSNPDRGQNEQFF

d_gene: TRBD2
abundance: many
v_gene: TRBV5-4
j_gene: TRBJ2-1
CDR3nt: TGTGCTAGCAGCCTGGGGCTAGCGGGGGTCAATGAGCAGTTCTTC
CDR3aa: CASSLGLAGVNEQFF

d_gene: NA
abundance: NA
v_gene: TRBV5-1
j_gene: TRBJ2-2
CDR3nt: TGTGCCAGCAGCTTGGGGTACGGAGACACCGGGGAGCTGTTTTTT
CDR3aa: CASSLGYGDTGELFF

d_gene: NA
abundance: few
v_gene: TRBV7-2
j_gene: TRBJ2-3
CDR3nt: TGTGCCAGCAGCTTGGCCAGGGATCGCACAGATACGCAGTATTTT
CDR3aa: CASSLARDRTDTQYF

d_gene: NA
abundance: many
v_gene: TRBV19
j_gene: TRBJ2-1
CDR3nt: TGTGCCAGTAGTACACCCCGGAACAACCTTTCCGGGAATAGCGACTACAATGAGCAGTTCTTC
CDR3aa: CASSTPRNNLSGNSDYNEQFF

d_gene: NA
abundance: NA
v_gene: TRBV7-8
j_gene: TRBJ1-3
CDR3nt: TGTGCCAGCAGCTTTAGTCCCCTGGCAAAGGGAAACACCATATATTTT
CDR3aa: CASSFSPLAKGNTIYF

d_gene: TRBD2
abundance: NA
v_gene: TRBV20-1
j_gene: TRBJ2-7
CDR3nt: TGCAGTGCTGGGACTAGCCGGTCCTACGAGCAGTACTTC
CDR3aa: CSAGTSRSYEQYF

d_gene: TRBD1
abundance: many
v_gene: TRBV7-2
j_gene: TRBJ2-6
CDR3nt: TGTGCCAGCAGCTTATCATTTGGGGCAGGGGGACCCTTTTGGGCGGGGGCCAACGTCCTGACTTTC
CDR3aa: CASSLSFGAGGPFWAGANVLTF

d_gene: NA
abundance: many
v_gene: TRBV4-3
j_gene: TRBJ2-2
CDR3nt: TGCGCCAGCAGCCAAGTGGGAGGAAGTAACACCGGGGAGCTGTTTTTT
CDR3aa: CASSQVGGSNTGELFF

d_gene: NA
abundance: few
v_gene: TRBV7-2
j_gene: TRBJ1-5
CDR3nt: TGTGCCAGCACCTTCCCGGGGTGGAAGCCCCAGCATTTT
CDR3aa: CASTFPGWKPQHF

d_gene: NA
abundance: many
v_gene: TRBV20-1
j_gene: TRBJ2-7
CDR3nt: TGCAGTGCTAGGGACTACCTGGTTCGCGAGCAGTACTTC
CDR3aa: CSARDYLVREQYF

d_gene: NA
abundance: many
v_gene: TRBV10-1
j_gene: TRBJ2-3
CDR3nt: TGCGCCAGCAGTGATCCCCCGGGAGATACGCAGTATTTT
CDR3aa: CASSDPPGDTQYF

d_gene: TRBD2
abundance: many
v_gene: TRBV6-2/TRBV6-3
j_gene: TRBJ2-7
CDR3nt: TGTGCCAGCATACGGACTAGCGGCTCCTACGAGCAGTACTTC
CDR3aa: CASIRTSGSYEQYF

d_gene: NA
abundance: few
v_gene: TRBV5-6
j_gene: TRBJ2-5
CDR3nt: TGTGCCTGCAGCTTCAGTGTCCAAGAGACCCAGTACTTC
CDR3aa: CACSFSVQETQYF

d_gene: NA
abundance: many
v_gene: TRBV7-2
j_gene: TRBJ2-7
CDR3nt: TGTGCCAGCAGCTCGCGTAGGGGGTACGAGCAGTACTTC
CDR3aa: CASSSRRGYEQYF

d_gene: NA
abundance: many
v_gene: TRBV14
j_gene: TRBJ2-2
CDR3nt: TGTGCCAGCAAAACTGAGGCCGGGGAGCTGTTTTTT
CDR3aa: CASKTEAGELFF

d_gene: NA
abundance: many
v_gene: TRBV12-3/TRBV12-4
j_gene: TRBJ2-6
CDR3nt: TGTGCCAGCAGTTTGGGGTCAGGGGCGGCTGGGGCCAACGTCCTGACTTTC
CDR3aa: CASSLGSGAAGANVLTF

d_gene: TRBD1
abundance: few
v_gene: TRBV28
j_gene: TRBJ1-1
CDR3nt: TGTGCCAGCGTAAATGGACAGGTGAACACTGAAGCTTTCTTT
CDR3aa: CASVNGQVNTEAFF

d_gene: NA
abundance: medium-sized
v_gene: TRBV6-6
j_gene: TRBJ2-1
CDR3nt: TGTGCCAGCAGTTTTGCGGGACTCAACAATGAGCAGTTCTTC
CDR3aa: CASSFAGLNNEQFF

d_gene: NA
abundance: many
v_gene: TRBV11-2
j_gene: TRBJ1-1
CDR3nt: TGTGCCAGCAGCCCCCGCTACCCCGGGAGCACTGAAGCTTTCTTT
CDR3aa: CASSPRYPGSTEAFF

d_gene: TRBD2
abundance: NA
v_gene: TRBV30
j_gene: TRBJ2-1
CDR3nt: TGTGCCTGGAAGAGGGGGACTAGCGGGTCGTTCTACTACAATGAGCAGTTCTTC
CDR3aa: CAWKRGTSGSFYYNEQFF

d_gene: TRBD2
abundance: many
v_gene: TRBV4-1
j_gene: TRBJ2-3
CDR3nt: TGCGCCAGCAGCCGAGACCCTAGCGGGAGAGGAGATACGCAGTATTTT
CDR3aa: CASSRDPSGRGDTQYF

d_gene: NA
abundance: NA
v_gene: TRBV7-9
j_gene: TRBJ1-5
CDR3nt: TGTGCCAGCAGCTTAGTTTTTTCGGAGGGGAATCAGCCCCAGCATTTT
CDR3aa: CASSLVFSEGNQPQHF

d_gene: NA
abundance: many
v_gene: TRBV7-9
j_gene: TRBJ1-4
CDR3nt: TGTGCCAGCAGCTTAAGGGGCCGACCCGGTTCTAATGAAAAACTGTTTTTT
CDR3aa: CASSLRGRPGSNEKLFF

d_gene: NA
abundance: many
v_gene: TRBV7-8
j_gene: TRBJ2-1
CDR3nt: TGTGCCAGCAGCTTAGATCGGGGAGGATGGTACAATGAGCAGTTCTTC
CDR3aa: CASSLDRGGWYNEQFF

d_gene: TRBD1
abundance: many
v_gene: TRBV7-6
j_gene: TRBJ2-7
CDR3nt: TGTGCCAGCAGCTTGGGGCCGGGACAGGGCTACGAGCAGTACTTC
CDR3aa: CASSLGPGQGYEQYF

d_gene: NA
abundance: many
v_gene: TRBV2
j_gene: TRBJ2-3
CDR3nt: TGTGCCAGCAGCATCCTTAGCACAGATACGCAGTATTTT
CDR3aa: CASSILSTDTQYF

d_gene: NA
abundance: once
v_gene: TRBV7-3
j_gene: TRBJ2-1
CDR3nt: TGTGCCAGCAGCTTAATCGCCAGCGAGAGAGATGAGGAGTTCTTC
CDR3aa: CASSLIASERDEEFF

d_gene: TRBD2
abundance: NA
v_gene: TRBV19
j_gene: TRBJ2-1
CDR3nt: TGTGCCAGTAGCTCTGGGACTAGCGGGAGATTGGGTGAGCAGTTCTTC
CDR3aa: CASSSGTSGRLGEQFF

d_gene: TRBD1
abundance: NA
v_gene: TRBV7-2
j_gene: TRBJ2-7
CDR3nt: TGTGCCAGCAGCGCCCGGGACAGGCTCCCCTACGAGCAGTACTTC
CDR3aa: CASSARDRLPYEQYF

d_gene: TRBD1
abundance: NA
v_gene: TRBV7-9
j_gene: TRBJ1-5
CDR3nt: TGTGCCAGCACAACAGGGGGGCAGCCCCAGCATTTT
CDR3aa: CASTTGGQPQHF